Listed here are 32 T cell receptor beta chains from one sample, sequenced in a study of identical twins. TCRdb itself ran the 5' RACE reads through MiXCR, one entry per CDR3 protein. The data hold around 250,000 distinct CDR3 sequences, with 5% to 7% observed a single time. In addition, the sample was reused for a study of T cells expressing NK-cell markers.

Sequenced material: CD8+ T cells sorted from blood. All receptors derive from a woman between 18 and 29 years old in good health.

The chain couples TRBV7-9 to TRBJ2-7; 7 nucleotides line up with TRBD2. Trimming cost V 5 bases and J 5 bases; bases outside gene matches: 9. The V gene's germline CDR1 is SEHNR and CDR2 FQNEAQ (reference sequence). CDR3 length: 14 residues. The CDR3 DNA follows: TGTGCCAGCAGCGGCGGGGGTCTGAGGCACGAGCAGTACTTC. Its translation is CASSGGGLRHEQYF.

The V call is TRBV6-1, the J call TRBJ1-1; tentatively, D is TRBD1 (6 bases). Trimming cost V 5 bases and J 5 bases, with 12 bases left between them. CDR3 length equals 13 residues. Germline V gene sequence: CDR1 MNHNS, CDR2 SASEGT. The CDR3 spells CASSMGASTEAFF. DNA for the CDR3: TGTGCCAGCAGTATGGGGGCGTCGACTGAAGCTTTCTTT.

The table lists this clonotype with a few counts. The CDR3 sequence is CASSDTLPGEQFF. CDR3 sequence (DNA): TGTGCCAGCAGCGATACACTACCGGGTGAGCAGTTCTTC. The chain is built from TRBV7-9 and TRBJ2-1; D is unresolved. The CDR3 sequence is 13 residues long. Trimming shortened V by 5 bases and J by 9 bases, and 14 bases separated the two germline ends. CDR1 is SEHNR, CDR2 FQNEAQ, per germline (reference sequence).

The chain joins TRBV7-9 to TRBJ2-5; a possible D gene is TRBD2 (5 bases). The CDR3 loop spans 15 amino acids. Germline V lookup: CDR1 SEHNR, CDR2 FQNEAQ (reference sequence). V was shortened by 2 bases and J by 2 bases, with 12 bases between the two germline ends. This CDR3 reads CASSLKASRQETQYF. The CDR3 nucleotides are TGTGCCAGCAGCTTAAAGGCTAGCAGACAAGAGACCCAGTACTTC. The variable domain in full, with the rest retrieved from reference TRBV7-9 and TRBJ2-5, is DTGVSQNPRHKITKRGQNVTFRCDPISEHNRLYWYRQTLGQGPEFLTYFQNEAQLEKSRLLSDRFSAERPKGSFSTLEIQRTEQGDSAMYLCASSLKASRQETQYFGPGTRLLVL.

A few counts support this clonotype. Here the CDR3 reads CASGGRGIRFAEAFF. The CDR3 DNA reads TGTGCCAGCGGGGGACGGGGTATCCGTTTCGCTGAAGCTTTCTTT. This rearrangement joins TRBV2 to TRBJ1-1; possibly TRBD1 for D (5 bases). This CDR3 has 15 residues. Trimming cost V 8 bases and J 6 bases, with 22 bases left between them. Germline V lookup: CDR1 SNHLY, CDR2 FYNNEI.

The chain has TRBV14 and TRBJ2-7, with 10 bases aligning to TRBD2. Germline V CDR1 and CDR2: SGHDN, FVKESK. The J segment lost 0 bases and the V segment lost 1 base, leaving 18 bases of the junction unmatched. This CDR3 is 21 amino acids long. The CDR3 region is CASSQGREEDSGLADSYEQYF. CDR3 sequence (DNA): TGTGCCAGCAGCCAAGGACGAGAGGAGGACTCTGGACTAGCGGACTCCTACGAGCAGTACTTC.

In its sample, this clonotype was seen a few times. This sequence joins TRBV27 and TRBJ2-1, with D unclear. V shed 3 bases and J shed 10 bases, with 13 bases lying between them. Germline assignment: CDR1 MNHEY and CDR2 SMNVEV (reference sequence). The CDR3 covers 13 residues. Written as DNA, the CDR3 is TGTGCCAGCAGTTTCGGGTACTACTTAGAGCAGTTCTTC. Amino acid sequence: CASSFGYYLEQFF.

J is TRBJ2-7 and V is TRBV27; D could derive from TRBD1 or TRBD2 (5 bases each). The CDR3 contains 13 residues. Germline V gene lookup returns CDR1 MNHEY and CDR2 SMNVEV (reference sequence). V was cut by 6 bases and J by 4 bases, with 13 bases left in between. CDR3 sequence (DNA): TGTGCCAGCAGCCCCGGGGCCGAGTACGAGCAGTACTTC. Protein: CASSPGAEYEQYF.

This clonotype occurred a few times. The CDR3 protein is CASSLDADEQFF. The CDR3 nucleotides are TGTGCCAGCAGCTTGGACGCGGATGAGCAGTTCTTC. The chain uses TRBV5-6 and TRBJ2-1; D call uncertain. This CDR3 has 12 amino acids. V lost 0 bases to trimming and J lost 8 bases, with 6 bases between them. Germline V CDR1 and CDR2: SGHDT, YYEEEE.

This clonotype occurred many times. The chain is built from TRBV6-1 and TRBJ2-7; 7 bases fit TRBD2. V lost 7 bases and J lost 4; bases outside the gene matches: 10. The germline V gene encodes CDR1 MNHNS and CDR2 SASEGT. The CDR3 is made up of 14 amino acids. The DNA of the CDR3 is TGTGCCAGCACCAAAAGGGAGGGTCGGTACGAGCAGTACTTC. Translating gives CASTKREGRYEQYF.

This sequence joins TRBV3-1 and TRBJ1-6; D call uncertain. V was cut by 1 base and J by 7 bases, with 2 bases left in between. Germline-derived CDR1 and CDR2 are LGHDT and YNNKEL (reference sequence). CDR3 length equals 12 residues. CDR3 sequence (DNA): TGTGCCAGCAGCCAAGGAAATTCACCCCTCCACTTT. Translating gives CASSQGNSPLHF.

This clonotype was observed many times. V gene TRBV7-9 combines with J gene TRBJ2-7; TRBD1 matches at 9 bases. V gave up 8 bases and J gave up 3 bases; unmatched junction bases: 2. The CDR3 extends over 12 amino acids. CDR1 and CDR2 from the germline V gene are SEHNR and FQNEAQ (reference sequence). The CDR3 DNA is TGTGCCAGCTTGGGACAGGGCTACGAGCAGTACTTC. Its protein product is CASLGQGYEQYF.

This clonotype was counted ten times or more. The V call is TRBV9, the J call TRBJ2-3; D ambiguous. Germline values: CDR1 SGDLS, CDR2 YYNGEE. The V gene lost 0 bases and the J gene lost 2 bases, with 4 bases spanning the gap. The CDR3 extends over 13 amino acids. In nucleotides, the CDR3 is TGTGCCAGCAGCGTAGGTCTCACAGATACGCAGTATTTT. It specifies CASSVGLTDTQYF.

This clonotype was found a few times. The J gene is TRBJ1-1, the V gene TRBV4-1, with TRBD1 as a possible D gene (6 bases). The germline gives CDR1 MGHRA, CDR2 YSYEKL. The CDR3 loop spans 15 amino acids. With 4 bases removed from V and 4 bases from J, the gap between germline ends came to 16 bases. Here the CDR3 reads CASSRATGGSTEAFF. CDR3 nucleotides: TGCGCCAGCAGCCGCGCGACAGGCGGGTCCACTGAAGCTTTCTTT.

This clonotype appeared a single time. The CDR3, as DNA: TGTGCCAGTAGAGAGGGGGTGACCTACGAGCAGTACTTC. Its translation is CASREGVTYEQYF. V gene TRBV27 combines with J gene TRBJ2-7, with D perhaps TRBD1 (6 bases). The germline V gene encodes CDR1 MNHEY and CDR2 SMNVEV (reference sequence). The length of the CDR3 is 13 residues. Trimming took off 9 bases at V and 2 bases at J, with 14 bases between the two ends.

This clonotype was seen at least ten times. The chain employs TRBV7-9 and TRBJ1-1, with unresolved D. The germline V and J ends were trimmed by 6 bases and 4 bases, with 12 bases remaining between them. Germline CDR1 is SEHNR and CDR2 is FQNEAQ (reference sequence). The CDR3 is 13 amino acids. The CDR3 is CASSPFVGTEAFF. The CDR3 region has the DNA TGTGCCAGCAGTCCTTTCGTAGGCACTGAAGCTTTCTTT.

This clonotype was seen ten or more times. V and J are TRBV12-3 or TRBV12-4 and TRBJ2-1, with 8 bases aligning to TRBD2. Trimming cost V 7 bases and J 5 bases; bases outside gene matches: 7. CDR3 length equals 14 residues. CDR3 nucleotides: TGTGCCAGCACCCCCACAGCGGGGGACAATGAGCAGTTCTTC. This gives the protein CASTPTAGDNEQFF.

The chain employs TRBV6-1 and TRBJ2-5; 11 bases are shared with TRBD2. Germline loops: CDR1 MNHNS, CDR2 SASEGT. The CDR3 spans 17 residues. The V gene end was trimmed by 1 base and the J gene end by 2 bases; junction bases not matched to a gene: 6. The CDR3: CASSEEPGLAAQETQYF. CDR3 sequence (DNA): TGTGCCAGCAGTGAAGAACCGGGACTAGCGGCTCAAGAGACCCAGTACTTC.

In its sample, this clonotype was seen many times. The chain couples TRBV3-1 to TRBJ2-1; maybe TRBD1 (6 bases). V was shortened by 6 bases and J by 5 bases, with 17 bases between the two germline ends. Looked up from germline, CDR1 is LGHDT and CDR2 is YNNKEL (reference sequence). The CDR3 is 15 residues long. CDR3 amino acids: CASRSVGHFNNEQFF. The CDR3 DNA reads TGTGCCAGCAGATCCGTGGGACATTTTAACAATGAGCAGTTCTTC.

This chain links TRBV6-1 with TRBJ1-6; D gene ambiguous. The CDR3 consists of 14 residues. Germline values: CDR1 MNHNS, CDR2 SASEGT. V dropped 7 bases and J dropped 4 bases, with 11 bases sitting between them. CDR3 residues: CASTASLYNSPLHF. Here the CDR3 DNA reads TGTGCCAGCACGGCCTCGCTTTATAATTCACCCCTCCACTTT.

This clonotype came up a few times. V and J are TRBV19 and TRBJ1-1; 7 bases align to TRBD1. The trim removed 5 bases at V and 0 bases at J, leaving 6 bases unmatched. Germline V CDR1 and CDR2: LNHDA, SQIVND (reference sequence). The CDR3 runs to 15 residues. The chain's CDR3 is CASSAYRGLNTEAFF. In DNA, the CDR3 is TGTGCCAGTAGTGCCTACAGGGGATTGAACACTGAAGCTTTCTTT.

This clonotype was counted between two and nine times. The gene calls are TRBV27 and TRBJ2-7; no definite D call. The CDR3 extends over 14 amino acids. Germline V gene lookup returns CDR1 MNHEY and CDR2 SMNVEV (reference sequence). V was cut by 4 bases and J by 3 bases, with 13 bases left in between. CDR3 coding DNA: TGTGCCAGCAGTTATAGAGGAGAAGACTACGAGCAGTACTTC. Translated: CASSYRGEDYEQYF.

The rearrangement uses TRBV3-1 and TRBJ2-1, with D possibly being TRBD1 or TRBD2 (5 bases each). CDR1 LGHDT and CDR2 YNNKEL come from the germline V gene (reference sequence). The CDR3 length is 15 residues. Trimming took off 1 base at V and 8 bases at J, with 15 bases between the two ends. CDR3 nucleotides: TGTGCCAGCAGCCAAGGTAGGGGAGCTAATCATGAGCAGTTCTTC. The encoded protein is CASSQGRGANHEQFF.

This clonotype was recorded at least ten times. The V and J genes are TRBV2 and TRBJ2-5; 9 bases match TRBD2. CDR1 and CDR2 (germline): SNHLY, FYNNEI. J lost 0 bases, V lost 6 bases, and 8 bases had no gene match. This CDR3 has 16 residues. This CDR3 reads CASRGGTSHYQETQYF. The CDR3 coding sequence is TGTGCCAGCAGAGGGGGGACTAGCCACTACCAAGAGACCCAGTACTTC.

Many counts were recorded for this clonotype. V is TRBV5-1 and J is TRBJ2-7; 7 bases line up with TRBD1. V dropped 4 bases and J dropped 3; count of bases not matched to a gene: 4. This CDR3 is built from 13 residues. CDR1 and CDR2 from the germline V gene are SGHRS and YFSETQ. The CDR3 sequence: CASSGTAIYEQYF. DNA of the CDR3: TGCGCCAGCAGCGGGACAGCCATCTACGAGCAGTACTTC.

This clonotype was recorded many times. The gene calls are TRBV29-1 and TRBJ1-1; D is unclear. Trimming stripped 4 bases from V and 3 bases from J, with 9 bases between. The CDR3 contains 12 residues. Germline V gene lookup returns CDR1 SQVTM and CDR2 ANQGSEA. CDR3 in amino acids: CSVAVRDTEAFF. In DNA, the CDR3 is TGCAGCGTTGCGGTTCGGGACACTGAAGCTTTCTTT.

This clonotype was observed at least ten times. V gene TRBV4-3 combines with J gene TRBJ2-7; 11 nucleotides match TRBD2. The CDR3 is 13 residues long. Germline V gene lookup returns CDR1 LGHNA and CDR2 YSLEER. With V trimmed by 4 bases and J by 6 bases, 2 bases remained unmatched. The CDR3: CASSLLAGAEQYF. For the CDR3, the DNA is TGCGCCAGCAGCCTACTAGCGGGAGCCGAGCAGTACTTC.

This clonotype was picked up many times. The V and J genes are TRBV6-5 and TRBJ2-1, with D hard to call. This CDR3 has 14 residues. With 2 bases removed from V and 7 bases from J, the gap between germline ends came to 12 bases. Germline values: CDR1 MNHEY, CDR2 SVGAGI. CDR3 nucleotide sequence: TGTGCCAGCAGTTACGTCGACTCCGCAAATGAGCAGTTCTTC. Protein sequence: CASSYVDSANEQFF.

This clonotype was counted many times. The junction and the germline gene differ at one end; a read error may be behind it. The chain is built from TRBV12-3 or TRBV12-4 and TRBJ2-1; D remains unclear. The length of the CDR3 is 11 residues. CDR3: CASSLAGEQFF. The CDR3 bases are TGTGCCAGCAGCTTAGCCGGGGAGCAGTTCTTC.

This clonotype was observed a few times. The V gene is TRBV12-3 or TRBV12-4, the J gene TRBJ2-7; D uncertain. V was trimmed by 1 base and J by 7 bases, leaving 8 bases between them. The CDR3 totals 12 residues. Here the CDR3 DNA reads TGTGCCAGCAGTTTAGTCTATGAGGAGCAGTACTTC. Its protein product is CASSLVYEEQYF.

This clonotype was seen repeatedly, ten times or more. CDR3: CASSSLAAYNEQFF. The CDR3 DNA is TGTGCCAGCAGTTCACTAGCGGCCTACAATGAGCAGTTCTTC. The gene calls are TRBV6-5 and TRBJ2-1; 8 nucleotides agree with TRBD2. V was pared by 4 bases and J by 2 bases, with 1 base of the junction left unmatched. This CDR3 has 14 residues. Germline loops: CDR1 MNHEY, CDR2 SVGAGI.

The V gene is TRBV11-3, the J gene TRBJ1-1; D gene ambiguous. This CDR3 is built from 12 residues. Germline lookup yields CDR1 SGHNT and CDR2 YENEEA. The germline V and J ends were trimmed by 1 base and 8 bases, with 8 bases remaining between them. The CDR3 DNA is TGTGCCAGCAGCTTAGTCGGCAGAGAAGCTTTCTTT. Translated, it gives CASSLVGREAFF.